Listed below are T cell receptor beta chains from one sample, sequenced in a study of cytomegalovirus exposure and HLA in healthy donors. TCRdb's copy holds only in-frame clones and misses some; the assay was immunoSEQ multiplex PCR. The top ten hold around 2.2% of the sample, which has 150,000 to 200,000 clones, around 81% seen once. Sequencing input: PBMCs. These receptors were obtained from a young woman in good health and CMV-seropositive. Both conserved end residues are part of each CDR3. A D gene is named only where the DNA matches it firmly. A clone size is listed for some rows: how often the clone was seen (once, few, many), or a class if it is expanded.

NA	TRBV11-2	TRBJ1-2	TRBD1	TGTGCCAGCAGCACGGGACGGACAGGGAGCTATGGCTACACCTTC	CASSTGRTGSYGYTF
NA	TRBV18	TRBJ2-3	TRBD2	TGTGCCAGCTCACCTGGCGGGGGGCTAGATACGCAGTATTTT	CASSPGGGLDTQYF
NA	TRBV19	TRBJ1-2	NA	TGTGCCAGTAGTATCCGACAAGGCGGGAGTAACTATGGCTACACCTTC	CASSIRQGGSNYGYTF
NA	TRBV2	TRBJ2-6	NA	TGTGCCAGCATTCCGTATGGGCAATCTGGGGCCAACGTCCTGACTTTC	CASIPYGQSGANVLTF
NA	TRBV18	TRBJ2-5	TRBD2	TGTGCCAGCTCACCTGGACTAGAAGAGACCCAGTACTTC	CASSPGLEETQYF
NA	TRBV9	TRBJ2-2	NA	TGTGCCAGCAGCGCACCCAATCACAGGAACACCGGGGAGCTGTTTTTT	CASSAPNHRNTGELFF
NA	TRBV6-5	TRBJ2-7	NA	TGTGCCAGCAGTTACGACAGCCCCCGGGTCTACGAGCAGTACTTC	CASSYDSPRVYEQYF
NA	TRBV5-6	TRBJ2-7	NA	TGTGCCAGCAGCTTGGCAGGGGCACCCTACGAGCAGTACTTC	CASSLAGAPYEQYF
NA	TRBV6-6	TRBJ1-1	TRBD1	TGTGCCAGCAGTTACGTGGGACAGGGGGCCGGTGAAGCTTTCTTT	CASSYVGQGAGEAFF
once	TRBV19	TRBJ2-3	NA	TGTGCCAGTAGTATAGAGTCTAGTTCAGATACGCAGTATTTT	CASSIESSSDTQYF
NA	TRBV11-3	TRBJ1-2	NA	TGTGCCAGCAGCCGAAGACAGTATGGCTACACCTTC	CASSRRQYGYTF
NA	TRBV2	TRBJ2-2	NA	TGTGCCAGCAGTGTGTGGAGGACAGACATGGCCGGGGAGCTGTTTTTT	CASSVWRTDMAGELFF
NA	TRBV5-1	TRBJ2-3	NA	TGCGCCAGCAGCTTGGGACAGCACACAGATACGCAGTATTTT	CASSLGQHTDTQYF
NA	TRBV6-5	TRBJ1-1	NA	TGTGCCAGCAGTCCCGCCGGGAGAACTGAGGCTTTCTTT	CASSPAGRTEAFF
NA	TRBV5-5	TRBJ1-6	NA	TGTGCCAGCAGCTTGAGGCGGACCTATAATTCACCCCTCCACTTT	CASSLRRTYNSPLHF
NA	TRBV6-1	TRBJ1-2	NA	TGTGCCAGCACCCTAGGGGTTGTGGGCTACACCTTC	CASTLGVVGYTF
NA	TRBV5-1	TRBJ2-3	NA	TGCGCCAGCAGCTTGGCCCGGGCAGGGAGGTCAGATACGCAGTATTTT	CASSLARAGRSDTQYF
NA	TRBV6-1	TRBJ1-1	NA	TGTGCTTCGTCGGGAGACGTCACTGAAGCTTTCTTT	CASSGDVTEAFF
NA	TRBV18	TRBJ1-4	TRBD1	TGTGCCAGCTCTCGACAGGGGGCGGATGAAAAACTGTTTTTT	CASSRQGADEKLFF
once	TRBV5-1	TRBJ1-1	NA	TGCGCCAGCACCCAGACAACGAACACTGAAGCTTTCTTT	CASTQTTNTEAFF
NA	TRBV9	TRBJ1-3	NA	TGTGCCAGCAGCGTCCACCCGCTGCTTGGAGACACCATATATTTT	CASSVHPLLGDTIYF
NA	TRBV7-9	TRBJ1-4	NA	TGTGCCAGCAGCTCCGGGGCAACTAATGAAAAACTGTTTTTT	CASSSGATNEKLFF
NA	TRBV5-1	TRBJ2-1	NA	TGCGCCAGCAGCTCTGGCGGGACAGCTACAAATGAGCAGTTCTTC	CASSSGGTATNEQFF
NA	TRBV2	TRBJ2-7	NA	TGTGCCAGCAGTGTAGGAATCGACAGCCGTTCGCACGAGCAGTACTTT	CASSVGIDSRSHEQYF
NA	TRBV21-1	TRBJ2-2	NA	TGTGCCAACACCATTCGTGCCTCCCACGGGGAGCTGTTTTTT	CANTIRASHGELFF
NA	TRBV14	TRBJ1-1	NA	TGTGCCAGCAGCCAAGGTCGGGATTCGAACACTGAAGCTTTCTTT	CASSQGRDSNTEAFF
NA	TRBV5-1	TRBJ2-3	TRBD2	TGCGCCAGTAGAGCGGGGGGCCCCACAGATACGCAGTATTTT	CASRAGGPTDTQYF
NA	TRBV7-9	TRBJ2-7	NA	TGTGCCAGCAGCTCGCGGTCCTACGAGCAGTACTTC	CASSSRSYEQYF
NA	TRBV4-2	TRBJ1-1	NA	TGTGCCAGCAGGTTGACAGTGAACACTGAAGCTTTCTTT	CASRLTVNTEAFF
NA	TRBV9	TRBJ1-6	NA	TGTGCCAGCAGTGAAACCATAGGAGAATCGGCCCTCCACTTT	CASSETIGESALHF
NA	TRBV6-1	TRBJ2-7	TRBD1	TGTGCCAGCAGAATGGGACAGTACTCCTACGAGCAGTACTTC	CASRMGQYSYEQYF
NA	TRBV6-4	TRBJ2-7	TRBD2	TGTGCCAGCAGTGAGGAGGCGGGGGGCCTAGGCGAGCAGTACTTC	CASSEEAGGLGEQYF
NA	TRBV7-3	TRBJ1-1	NA	TGTGCCAGCAGCTTAAACTCCGGGAGCTCTGAAGCTTTCTTT	CASSLNSGSSEAFF
NA	TRBV6-1	TRBJ1-2	TRBD1	TGTGCCAGCAGTGAAGTAAGGGGGCCTGGCTACACCTTC	CASSEVRGPGYTF
NA	TRBV19	TRBJ1-5	TRBD1	TGTGCCAGTAACCGGTTGGGACAGGGGAGGGGCAATCAGCCCCAGCATTTT	CASNRLGQGRGNQPQHF
NA	TRBV7-2	TRBJ2-1	NA	TGTGCCAGCAGTCGTAGTCGGGTCAGGGATGAGCAGTTCTTC	CASSRSRVRDEQFF
NA	TRBV5-1	TRBJ2-1	TRBD2	TGCGCCAGCAGCTATGCGGGGGGGATAGCCGATGAGCAGTTCTTC	CASSYAGGIADEQFF
NA	TRBV5-5	TRBJ2-7	TRBD1	TGTGCCAGCAGCCTCCTGCAGGGGGCGGAAGAGCAGTACTTC	CASSLLQGAEEQYF
few	TRBV5-4	TRBJ1-2	NA	TGTGCCAGCAGCGGCGGGGGCCACTCCTACGAAGGCTACACCTTC	CASSGGGHSYEGYTF
few	TRBV13	TRBJ2-5	NA	TGTGCCAGCAGCTTTACTACGGCCCAAGAGACCCAGTACTTC	CASSFTTAQETQYF
NA	TRBV30	TRBJ1-2	NA	TGTGCCGTCGGCTTCTCGGGGGGGGTAGGCTACACCTTC	CAVGFSGGVGYTF
NA	TRBV19	TRBJ2-1	TRBD2	TGTGCCAGTAGTCTCGGGGGACTAGAAACCTACAATGAGCAGTTCTTC	CASSLGGLETYNEQFF
NA	TRBV18	TRBJ2-5	TRBD2	TGTGCCAGCTCAACGCCTCGGGTTTCATCGGGGGGGATCCAAGAGACCCAGTACTTC	CASSTPRVSSGGIQETQYF
NA	TRBV5-1	TRBJ1-2	NA	TGCGCCAGCAGCTTGGGGGCAACTAACTATGGCTACACCTTC	CASSLGATNYGYTF
NA	TRBV30	TRBJ2-2	NA	TGTGCCTGGAGATTCTGGCGGGGGAACACCGGGGAGCTGTTTTTT	CAWRFWRGNTGELFF
NA	TRBV19	TRBJ1-3	NA	TGTGCCAGTAGCACCGTCGCGGGGGCCCTAGGAAACACCATATATTTT	CASSTVAGALGNTIYF
NA	TRBV9	TRBJ2-1	TRBD2	TGTGCCAGCAGCGCGAGCGGGGGGGCCGGTAATGAGCAGTTCTTC	CASSASGGAGNEQFF
few	TRBV7-9	TRBJ1-5	NA	TGTGCCAGCAGCCGAACAGGAGAGCAGCCCCAGCATTTT	CASSRTGEQPQHF
NA	TRBV29-1	TRBJ1-1	NA	TGCAGCGTTGAAAATTCTCCTACGACTGAAGCTTTCTTT	CSVENSPTTEAFF
once	TRBV6-4	TRBJ2-7	TRBD1	TGTGCCAGGGCGCAGGGGGCTAACTACGAGCAGTACTTC	CARAQGANYEQYF
NA	TRBV5-1	TRBJ1-2	TRBD1	TGCGCCAGCAGAGCCCCGGGACAGTTAAATGGCTACACCTTC	CASRAPGQLNGYTF
NA	TRBV9	TRBJ2-3	TRBD2	TGTGCCAGCAGCGTAGGCGGGGGGTTTTCAGATACGCAGTATTTT	CASSVGGGFSDTQYF
NA	TRBV2	TRBJ2-1	TRBD2	TGTGCCAGCAGTGAAATTAGCGGGGGGGACAATGAGCAGTTCTTC	CASSEISGGDNEQFF
NA	TRBV7-2	TRBJ1-6	NA	TGTGCCAGCGGCGCAGGGATTAATTCACCCCTCCACTTT	CASGAGINSPLHF
NA	TRBV6-1	TRBJ2-2	NA	TGTGCCAGCAGTGAAGTAAGAAACGGAGACACCGGGGAGCTGTTTTTT	CASSEVRNGDTGELFF
NA	TRBV30	TRBJ2-4	NA	TGTGCCTGGATCGGTGCCAAAAACATTCAGTACTTC	CAWIGAKNIQYF
NA	TRBV7-6	TRBJ2-3	NA	TGTGCCAGCAGCTCCCGGGTGGATACGCAGTATTTT	CASSSRVDTQYF